These 4 T cell receptor beta chains came from one sample sequenced in a study of regulatory T cells in long-lasting Graves disease. Time point denoted: newly diagnosed GD, antithyroid drugs for less than 3 months. PBMC-extracted RNA yielded the TCR library. Building the TCR beta libraries relied on iRepertoire HTBI primers, and CDR3 regions underwent Arm-PCR. TCRdb independently ran MiXCR on the multiplex PCR reads; one entry per CDR3 protein. The sample gives fewer than 650,000 distinct CDR3 sequences, more than 15% of which show up once; around 13% is in the top ten. The sample was also linked to a second study, of T cells in Graves' hyperthyroidism and ophthalmopathy.

This material consisted of peripheral blood mononuclear cells (PBMCs), taken at new diagnosis, from a patient treated with antithyroid drugs. Source of these receptors: a man younger than 30 with Graves disease.

There are a few counts of this clonotype. This chain links TRBV3-1 with TRBJ2-7; 12 bases fit TRBD1. Germline V CDR1 and CDR2: LGHDT, YNNKEL (reference sequence). The V and J ends lost 4 bases and 4 bases, in that order; junction bases with no gene match: 11. This CDR3 contains 17 residues. CDR3 loop: CASSRGTGTGGGYEQYF. The CDR3 nucleotides read TGTGCCAGCAGCCGAGGAACCGGGACAGGGGGCGGATACGAGCAGTACTTC.

The chain uses TRBV6-1 and TRBJ2-1; TRBD2 matches at 12 bases. Trimming removed 9 bases from V and 7 bases from J; junction bases left unmatched: 4. This CDR3 comprises 13 residues. CDR1 is MNHNS, CDR2 SASEGT, per germline. The DNA of the CDR3 is TGTGCCAGTGGGACTAGCGGGTGGAATGAGCAGTTCTTC. Protein product: CASGTSGWNEQFF.

In this sample, this clonotype turned up many times. This chain uses TRBV28 with TRBJ1-2; D ambiguous. Trimming shortened V by 2 bases and J by 6 bases, and 19 bases separated the two germline ends. This CDR3 is built from 16 residues. Germline V gene sequence: CDR1 MDHEN, CDR2 SYDVKM. Here the CDR3 reads CASSLIDNRDGDGYTF. CDR3 nucleotide sequence: TGTGCCAGCAGTTTAATTGACAACCGCGATGGAGATGGCTACACCTTC.

The V call is TRBV14, the J call TRBJ2-5; unclear D gene. Trimming stripped 3 bases from V and 2 bases from J, with 4 bases between. The CDR3 has 12 amino acids. Germline CDR1 and CDR2: SGHDN and FVKESK. Written as DNA, the CDR3 is TGTGCCAGCAGCCACTGGCAAGAGACCCAGTACTTC. Protein product: CASSHWQETQYF.